The clone carrying this T cell receptor beta chain has more than one count but fewer than ten. No antigen is known for it. The template was total RNA from unfractionated whole blood. Individual cDNA molecules (in the library) carried attached unique molecular identifiers. TCRdb called the 5' RACE reads again in MiXCR, with one record for every CDR3 protein. The sample records under 150,000 distinct CDR3 sequences, around 20% being singletons. This specimen belongs to a study of human T cells and chemical hapten exposure. Study details: Minor volume differences among pooled libraries chiefly drove per-sample TCR yield variation.

Germline V gene data show CDR1 as MDHEN and CDR2 as SYDVKM. CDR3 length equals 15 residues. V gave up 5 bases and J gave up 5 bases; unmatched junction bases: 8. Study observations and caveats: The study found that DPC sensitization did not change TCRs above 1 in 1000 frequency.

This sequence joins TRBV28 and TRBJ1-4, with TRBD1 matching 7 bases. This clonotype originated in a human donor in good health. CDR3 residues: CASSPPAGGNEKLFF. CDR3 bases: TGTGCCAGCAGTCCCCCCGCAGGGGGAAATGAAAAACTGTTTTTT.